Given below is one T cell receptor beta chain in context. Antigen: not known. An assay was performed, and its level was deep. DNA at around 190 ng, 25,000 to 30,000 T cell genomes, went into sorted-subset replicate PCRs. TCRdb's table, derived via immunoSEQ multiplex PCR, lists solely in-frame clones and lacks some. The sample includes about a million clones, around 76% of them seen just once. These data come from a study of shared clonotypes between healthy human individuals. Study results and caveats: Few donors restricted represented genetic and exposure-history diversity.

Germline CDR1 reads SGHNT; CDR2 reads YYREEE (reference sequence). The CDR3 has 13 amino acids. Trimming removed 0 bases at V and 7 bases at J, with 10 bases between. The chain employs TRBV5-4 and TRBJ1-2; D perhaps matches TRBD1 (5 bases). This sequence was found in a man aged 18 to 29 in good health. Sample: memory CD4+ T cells sorted from blood. As to subset: CD45RA-negative fraction. CDR3 coding DNA: TGTGCCAGCAGCTTGGCCAGGGAGTTTGGCTACACCTTC. Its translation is CASSLAREFGYTF.